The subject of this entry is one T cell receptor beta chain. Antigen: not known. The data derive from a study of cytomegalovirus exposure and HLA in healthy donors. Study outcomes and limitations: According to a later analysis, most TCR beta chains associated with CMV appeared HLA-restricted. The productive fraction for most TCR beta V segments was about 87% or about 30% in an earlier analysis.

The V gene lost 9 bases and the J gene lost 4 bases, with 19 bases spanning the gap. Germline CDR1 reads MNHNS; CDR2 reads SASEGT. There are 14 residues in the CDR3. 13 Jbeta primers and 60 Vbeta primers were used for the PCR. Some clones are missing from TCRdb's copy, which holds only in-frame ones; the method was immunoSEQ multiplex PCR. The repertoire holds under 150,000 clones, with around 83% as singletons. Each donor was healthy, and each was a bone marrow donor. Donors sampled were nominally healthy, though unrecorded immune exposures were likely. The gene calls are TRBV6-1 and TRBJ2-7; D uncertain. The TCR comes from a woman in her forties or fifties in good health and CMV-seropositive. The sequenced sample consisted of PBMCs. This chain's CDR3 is CASTQVLYFYEQYF. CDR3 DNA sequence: TGTGCCAGTACCCAGGTTCTTTATTTTTACGAGCAGTACTTC.